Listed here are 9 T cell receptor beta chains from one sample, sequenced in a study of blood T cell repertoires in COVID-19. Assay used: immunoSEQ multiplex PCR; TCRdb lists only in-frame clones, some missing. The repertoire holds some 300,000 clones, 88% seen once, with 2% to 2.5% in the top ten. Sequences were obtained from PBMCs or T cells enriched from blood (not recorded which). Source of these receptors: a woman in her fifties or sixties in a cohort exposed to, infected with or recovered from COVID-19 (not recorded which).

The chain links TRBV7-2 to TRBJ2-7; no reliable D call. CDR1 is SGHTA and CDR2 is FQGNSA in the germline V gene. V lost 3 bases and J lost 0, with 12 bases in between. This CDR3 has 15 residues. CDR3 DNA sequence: TGTGCCAGCAGCTTCGACTCCCCGAGCTCCTACGAGCAGTACTTC. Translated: CASSFDSPSSYEQYF. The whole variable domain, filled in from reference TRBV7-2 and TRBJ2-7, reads GAGVSQSPSNKVTEKGKDVELRCDPISGHTALYWYRQSLGQGLEFLIYFQGNSAPDKSGLPSDRFSAERTGGSVSTLTIQRTQQEDSAVYLCASSFDSPSSYEQYFGPGTRLTVT.

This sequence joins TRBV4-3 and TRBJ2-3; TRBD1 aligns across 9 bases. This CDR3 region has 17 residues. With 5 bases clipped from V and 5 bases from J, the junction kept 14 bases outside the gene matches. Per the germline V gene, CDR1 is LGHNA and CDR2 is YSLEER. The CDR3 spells CASSDHRGRGRGDTQYF. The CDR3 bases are TGCGCCAGCAGCGATCACAGGGGGCGAGGCCGTGGAGATACGCAGTATTTT.

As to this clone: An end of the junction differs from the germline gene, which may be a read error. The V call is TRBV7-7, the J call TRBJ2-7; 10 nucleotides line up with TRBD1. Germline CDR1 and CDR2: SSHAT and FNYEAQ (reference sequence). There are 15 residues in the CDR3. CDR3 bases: TGTGCTAGCAGCTTGACGCCGGGACAGGGGAGCGAGCAGTACTTC. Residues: CASSLTPGQGSEQYF.

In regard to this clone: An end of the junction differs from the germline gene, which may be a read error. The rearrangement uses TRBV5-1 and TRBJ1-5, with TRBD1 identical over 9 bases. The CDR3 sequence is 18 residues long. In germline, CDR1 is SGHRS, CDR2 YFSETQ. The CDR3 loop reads CASSPGTGYISSSQPQHF. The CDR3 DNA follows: TGCGCCAGCAGCCCGGGGACAGGGTATATTAGTAGCAGTCAGCCCCAGCATTTT.

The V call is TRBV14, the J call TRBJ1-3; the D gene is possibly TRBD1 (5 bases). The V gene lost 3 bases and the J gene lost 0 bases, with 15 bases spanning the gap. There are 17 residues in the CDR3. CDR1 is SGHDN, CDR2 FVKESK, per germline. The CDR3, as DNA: TGTGCCAGCAGCCACTCAGGGTTGGCGAACTCTGGAAACACCATATATTTT. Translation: CASSHSGLANSGNTIYF.

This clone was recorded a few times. The CDR3 region is CASSSGTSGRQETQYF. In nucleotides, the CDR3 is TGTGCCAGCAGCTCCGGGACTAGCGGGAGACAAGAGACCCAGTACTTC. The chain uses TRBV7-2 and TRBJ2-5, with TRBD2 identical over 14 bases. V lost 4 bases to trimming and J lost 2 bases; unmatched junction nucleotides: 3. There are 16 residues in the CDR3. The germline V gene encodes CDR1 SGHTA and CDR2 FQGNSA.

CDR3 bases: TGTGCCAGCAGTTACTCGGCGGATCAGCCCCAGCATTTT. Protein sequence: CASSYSADQPQHF. This chain joins TRBV6-5 and TRBJ1-5; no reliable D call. Germline CDR1 MNHEY, CDR2 SVGAGI. CDR3 length equals 13 residues. Trimming stripped 0 bases from V and 5 bases from J, with 5 bases between.

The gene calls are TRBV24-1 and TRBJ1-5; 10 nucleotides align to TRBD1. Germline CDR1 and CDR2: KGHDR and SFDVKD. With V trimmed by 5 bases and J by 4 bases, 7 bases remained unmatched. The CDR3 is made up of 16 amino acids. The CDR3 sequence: CATSARDRGVNQPQHF. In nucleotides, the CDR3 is TGTGCCACCAGTGCCAGGGACAGGGGCGTAAATCAGCCCCAGCATTTT.

CDR3 region: CASSLGPGVGETQYF. CDR3 coding DNA: TGTGCCAGCAGCTTAGGTCCGGGGGTTGGAGAGACCCAGTACTTC. The V and J genes are TRBV7-9 and TRBJ2-5; D possibly corresponds to TRBD2 (6 bases). CDR3 size: 15 residues. The V end lost 1 base, the J end lost 4 bases, and 13 bases lay between the germline ends. The germline gives CDR1 SEHNR, CDR2 FQNEAQ (reference sequence).